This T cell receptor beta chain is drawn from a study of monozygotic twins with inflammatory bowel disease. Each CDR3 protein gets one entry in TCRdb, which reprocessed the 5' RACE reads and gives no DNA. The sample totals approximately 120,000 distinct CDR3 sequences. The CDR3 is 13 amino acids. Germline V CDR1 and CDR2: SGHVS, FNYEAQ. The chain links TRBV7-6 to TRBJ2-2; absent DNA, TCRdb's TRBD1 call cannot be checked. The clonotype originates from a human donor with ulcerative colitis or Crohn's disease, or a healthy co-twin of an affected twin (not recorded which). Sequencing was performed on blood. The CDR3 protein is CASSPRETGELFF.